The T cell receptor beta chain described here comes from a study of identical twins (dated by TCRdb to about 2016). Regarding the complete study: To test whether fetal clonotypes persist, the study used deep sequencing on TCR alpha and beta repertoires from monozygotic twins, unrelated adults of various ages, and cord blood. To rule out contamination, the twin experiments were replicated at different times with different library preparation protocols.

The library relied on 5' RACE. Sequencing relied on an Illumina HiSeq 2000. Template switching added a universal primer binding site, and the final cDNA carried a unique molecular identifier that allowed TCR cDNA molecules to be counted accurately. Specific primers in the conserved constant-segment region were used to synthesize first-strand cDNA for the TCR alpha and beta chains. To control for contamination, every cDNA library carried two barcodes: a SMART-Mk sample barcode plus Illumina barcodes. TruSeq adapter sequences along with Illumina sample barcodes were introduced in two successive PCR steps. The TCR alpha and beta cDNA libraries were sequenced on the Illumina HiSeq platform using custom primers. The authors' pipeline ran thus. Raw reads were processed with MiGEC to extract unique molecular identifiers, and MiXCR was used to determine CDR3 positions. Recombination models were inferred per individual with the repgenHMM and IGoR tools using an EM algorithm. Shared clonotype analysis was performed with the tcR package in R, normalizing sharing by the product of cloneset sizes. Out-of-frame nonproductive sequences were analyzed to study raw recombination free of thymic and clonal selection effects. TCRdb took the public reads, trimmed them with fastp at Q25, ran MiXCR for clone calling and kept in-frame beta chains. Rows with one shared CDR3 protein collapse into an entry with the most common genes and DNA. These V and J calls rely on TCRdb rather than the paper's analysis. This sample gives 1.5 million or so distinct CDR3 sequences in total; around 29% of them show up just once. In total, the top ten clones hold roughly 0.3% of the sample.

Broader findings and caveats from the paper: Out-of-frame TCR alpha sequences shared between twins showed an excess of low generation-probability sequences compared with coincidental sharing between unrelated individuals. Fewer insertions were carried by abundant cord blood beta clonotypes, a similar but weaker trend appeared in young adult naive repertoires, and no such trend appeared in memory repertoires. Because the same donors could not be followed over many years, the conclusions relied on cross-sectional statistical analysis. The excess sharing between twins in beta out-of-frame sequences was weaker because fewer shared sequences reduced the signal-to-noise ratio. Out-of-frame TCR alpha sharing in monozygotic twins was systematically underestimated by recombination models, whereas sharing between unrelated individuals was in agreement with the recombination models. Zero-insertion analyses could be partly confounded by invariant T cells such as MAIT and iNKT, although diverse VJ usage argued against such confounding for most clonotypes.

This clonotype was seen a handful of times. The target of this receptor is not known. No much larger clonotype is one base removed from it; base qualities were not supplied. Only healthy Caucasian donors were included. The sequence was collected from a newborn girl in good health. Sequenced material: cord blood.

The CDR3 protein is CASTSGLRQETQYF. The nucleotide sequence is TGCGCCAGCACTAGCGGGCTAAGACAAGAGACCCAGTACTTC. Here the chain combines TRBV5-1 and TRBJ2-5; 8 central nucleotides agree with TRBD2. The junction shows trimming of 6 bases on V and 2 bases on J, and the gene matches do not reach 6 bases of it. Counted from cysteine to phenylalanine, this CDR3 has 14 amino acids. Here the CDR3 DNA is all that survives: 42 bases in frame from base 1. CDR1 SGHRS and CDR2 YFSETQ were looked up in the germline V gene.